This is a list of T cell receptor beta chains from one sample in a study of T-cell reconstitution after alpha-beta-depleted transplantation in children. Each CDR3 protein is one row after TCRdb ran MiXCR on the PCR reads. The data hold more than 450,000 distinct CDR3 sequences, with around 16% observed a single time. The specimen was PBMCs from the stem cell graft donor, collected from the stem cell graft. The receptor source for this set is a human donor who donated a stem cell graft to a child with acute lymphoblastic leukemia. Both conserved end residues are part of each CDR3. Fields, in order: J gene, V gene, clone size, D gene, CDR3 DNA, CDR3 protein. D genes are given only for firm matches. For some rows the clone size is stated as once, few or many, or as a class when expanded; others skip it.

J gene: TRBJ1-5; V gene: TRBV30; clone size: NA; D gene: NA; CDR3 DNA: TGTGCCTGGAGTGTAGGCGGGGGGAGCAATCAGCCCCAGCATTTT; CDR3 protein: CAWSVGGGSNQPQHF
J gene: TRBJ2-1; V gene: TRBV20-1; clone size: few; D gene: NA; CDR3 DNA: TGCAGTACAGGGGGGAGGGACTACTACAATGAGCAGTTCTTC; CDR3 protein: CSTGGRDYYNEQFF
J gene: TRBJ2-7; V gene: TRBV7-9; clone size: NA; D gene: NA; CDR3 DNA: TGTGCCAGCAGCTCCTCCCCACGGGGCTCCTACGAGCAGTACTTC; CDR3 protein: CASSSSPRGSYEQYF
J gene: TRBJ1-2; V gene: TRBV5-1; clone size: NA; D gene: NA; CDR3 DNA: TGCGCCAGCAGCTCACCGCCTTCGGATACCGTAGGGGCGAGTGGCTACACCTTC; CDR3 protein: CASSSPPSDTVGASGYTF
J gene: TRBJ2-1; V gene: TRBV18; clone size: NA; D gene: TRBD1; CDR3 DNA: TGTGCCAGCTCACCGCGGGACAGGGTAAATGAGCAGTTCTTC; CDR3 protein: CASSPRDRVNEQFF
J gene: TRBJ2-5; V gene: TRBV18; clone size: NA; D gene: NA; CDR3 DNA: TGTGCCAGCTTCGGGCAGCTCCAAGAGACCCAGTACTTC; CDR3 protein: CASFGQLQETQYF
J gene: TRBJ2-4; V gene: TRBV7-2; clone size: few; D gene: TRBD2; CDR3 DNA: TGTGCCAGCAGCTTAGTCGGGGGACTAGCGAAAAACATTCAGTACTTC; CDR3 protein: CASSLVGGLAKNIQYF
J gene: TRBJ1-5; V gene: TRBV2; clone size: NA; D gene: NA; CDR3 DNA: TGTGCCAGCCGAGGGGATAGCAATCAGCCCCAGCATTTT; CDR3 protein: CASRGDSNQPQHF
J gene: TRBJ2-7; V gene: TRBV29-1; clone size: NA; D gene: TRBD1; CDR3 DNA: TGCAGCGTTCATACCGGGACAGGGACCTACGAGCAGTACTTC; CDR3 protein: CSVHTGTGTYEQYF
J gene: TRBJ2-1; V gene: TRBV20-1; clone size: NA; D gene: NA; CDR3 DNA: TGCAGTGCTAGAGGGTTCGGGAAACCCGAGCAGTTCTTC; CDR3 protein: CSARGFGKPEQFF
J gene: TRBJ2-2; V gene: TRBV15; clone size: few; D gene: NA; CDR3 DNA: TGTGCCACCAGAGGGACACCTTCAAACACCGGGGAGCTGTTTTTT; CDR3 protein: CATRGTPSNTGELFF
J gene: TRBJ2-3; V gene: TRBV29-1; clone size: few; D gene: NA; CDR3 DNA: TGCAGCACACGCCGGGACGCCGGCGGAGGCACAGATACGCAGTATTTT; CDR3 protein: CSTRRDAGGGTDTQYF
J gene: TRBJ2-3; V gene: TRBV14; clone size: NA; D gene: NA; CDR3 DNA: TGTGCCAGCAGCCGAGCCCGGGGCGGCACCACAGATACGCAGTATTTT; CDR3 protein: CASSRARGGTTDTQYF
J gene: TRBJ2-3; V gene: TRBV4-1; clone size: NA; D gene: TRBD2; CDR3 DNA: TGCGCCAGCAGCTCCCGAGATGGCGGGGGATCCACAGATACGCAGTATTTT; CDR3 protein: CASSSRDGGGSTDTQYF
J gene: TRBJ2-1; V gene: TRBV5-1; clone size: few; D gene: NA; CDR3 DNA: TGCGCCAGCAGCTTGATGGACCACAATGAGCAGTTCTTC; CDR3 protein: CASSLMDHNEQFF
J gene: TRBJ2-2; V gene: TRBV15; clone size: few; D gene: NA; CDR3 DNA: TGTGCCACCAGCAGGCTAGCCCTACAGAACACCGGGGAGCTGTTTTTT; CDR3 protein: CATSRLALQNTGELFF
J gene: TRBJ2-6; V gene: TRBV5-1; clone size: NA; D gene: NA; CDR3 DNA: TGCGCCAGCAGCCTGGATAGGGAGTCTGGGGCCAACGTCCTGACTTTC; CDR3 protein: CASSLDRESGANVLTF
J gene: TRBJ2-7; V gene: TRBV6-1; clone size: NA; D gene: NA; CDR3 DNA: TGTGCCAGCAGTAAAACGGGGAAAGGCGAGCAGTACTTC; CDR3 protein: CASSKTGKGEQYF
J gene: TRBJ1-4; V gene: TRBV20-1; clone size: few; D gene: NA; CDR3 DNA: TGCAGTGCTAGAGCCCCTCCCAAGGATTCAACTAATGAAAAACTGTTTTTT; CDR3 protein: CSARAPPKDSTNEKLFF
J gene: TRBJ2-3; V gene: TRBV5-1; clone size: many; D gene: NA; CDR3 DNA: TGCGCCAGCAGCTTGAGGCGAGCAGATACGCAGTATTTT; CDR3 protein: CASSLRRADTQYF
J gene: TRBJ2-1; V gene: TRBV5-4; clone size: NA; D gene: NA; CDR3 DNA: TGTGCCAGCAGCTTGGTTGAAGGTGTGGGTGAGCAGTTCTTC; CDR3 protein: CASSLVEGVGEQFF
J gene: TRBJ2-7; V gene: TRBV3-1; clone size: NA; D gene: NA; CDR3 DNA: TGTGCCAGCAGCGTCCGGGACGCTCACACCCTCTACGAGCAGTACTTC; CDR3 protein: CASSVRDAHTLYEQYF
J gene: TRBJ2-7; V gene: TRBV13; clone size: NA; D gene: TRBD2; CDR3 DNA: TGTGCCAGCAGCTCCAGGAGCGGGAGAGGGTCCTACGAGCAGTACTTC; CDR3 protein: CASSSRSGRGSYEQYF
J gene: TRBJ1-5; V gene: TRBV4-1; clone size: few; D gene: NA; CDR3 DNA: TGCGCCAGCAGCCACCCCAGTGGACTTAGCAATCAGCCCCAGCATTTT; CDR3 protein: CASSHPSGLSNQPQHF